This TCR beta chain emerged from a study of blood T cell repertoires in COVID-19. As for the study in general: Acute and convalescent COVID-19 samples came from the United States, Italy and Spain. From T cells, B-cell-depleted T cells, or PBMCs came the material, which was cDNA or gDNA.

Original processing methods: It was from reference gene primer amplification that nucleated cell counts were estimated. Sequenced by immunoSEQ multiplex PCR; TCRdb stores in-frame clones only, minus some. The D gene and trimming were derived from the DNA, and the V and J assignments and clone size from that table. The sample shows some 370,000 clones, 90% of them seen only once. After removal of 6 bases from V and 0 bases from J, the junction contained 9 bases not matched to a gene. CDR1 and CDR2 (germline): KGHSH, LQKENI. This CDR3 is built from 16 residues. This clone was seen a single time. The source is a man younger than 35 with active or convalescent COVID-19. The source material was peripheral blood. The J gene is TRBJ2-3, the V gene TRBV18, with 7 bases aligning to TRBD1. In DNA form, the CDR3 reads TGTGCCAGCTCCCTATTTACAGGGGTCAGCACAGATACGCAGTATTTT. Encoded protein: CASSLFTGVSTDTQYF.